This T cell receptor beta chain was sequenced in a study of blood T cell repertoires in COVID-19. Turning to the study itself: Both acute and convalescent COVID-19 samples were obtained from the United States, Italy and Spain. Sample material is recorded as cDNA or gDNA derived from T cells, B-cell-depleted T cells, or PBMCs.

V lost 0 bases to trimming and J lost 2 bases, with 13 bases between them. Germline lookup yields CDR1 SGDLS and CDR2 YYNGEE. This CDR3 is built from 16 residues. Methods used by the authors: Estimation of nucleated cell counts relied on the amplification of reference gene primers. Using immunoSEQ multiplex PCR, the repertoire was profiled, and TCRdb retains in-frame clones only, with some absent. The V and J calls and the clone size are those of that table, but D and trimming were determined from the DNA. The sample holds fewer than 200,000 clones, 70% to 90% seen once. The gene calls are TRBV9 and TRBJ2-3, with a weak D call TRBD2 (6 bases). This sequence originates from a man aged 45-65 years who had recovered from COVID-19. The source material was peripheral blood. DNA of the CDR3: TGTGCCAGCAGCGTAGTGTGGGACTCTTCCACAGATACGCAGTATTTT. Its protein is CASSVVWDSSTDTQYF. The complete variable domain, with remaining parts taken from reference TRBV9 and TRBJ2-3, reads DSGVTQTPKHLITATGQRVTLRCSPRSGDLSVYWYQQSLDQGLQFLIQYYNGEERAKGNILERFSAQQFPDLHSELNLSSLELGDSALYFCASSVVWDSSTDTQYFGPGTRLTVL.